Sequencing of this T cell receptor beta chain was carried out in a study of T-cell memory formation after mild COVID-19. Between the trimmed V and J ends, which lost 4 bases and 4 bases, there was a span of 16 bases. Per the germline V gene, CDR1 is SNHLY and CDR2 is FYNNEI. This CDR3 contains 15 residues. TCRdb processed the 5' RACE reads anew with MiXCR; each CDR3 protein has one entry. Of roughly 300,000 distinct CDR3 sequences in the sample, approximately 13% are singletons; the top ten hold approximately 21%. Findings and caveats of the study: SARS-CoV-2 specificity of second-wave clones peaking day 37 was unconfirmed.

The table lists this clonotype with a few counts. Its antigen is unknown. The sequence came from a man between 18 and 29 years old who had mild COVID-19 (a few samples of this study predate the infection). Cell type and time point are not known. The sequenced material came from PBMCs or a T cell subset sorted from them (not recorded which). The chain joins TRBV2 to TRBJ1-2; D remains unclear. The DNA for the CDR3 is TGTGCCAGCAGTGCTCTCTGGGATCAGTCCTATGGCTACACCTTC. It codes for CASSALWDQSYGYTF.